The rows below give T cell receptor beta chains drawn from one sample of a study of T cell responses to AZD1222 COVID-19 vaccine. Here immunoSEQ multiplex PCR was the method, and the copy in TCRdb shows in-frame clones only, minus some. Here the sample spans around 79,000 clones, 70% to 90% being singletons. This specimen consisted of peripheral blood, obtained on day 0 of AZD1222 vaccination. Receptor source: an adult in good health. CDR3s include the opening cysteine and the closing phenylalanine or tryptophan. The D gene is left open where the match is weak. Where a row states a size, it is once, few, many or the class of an expanded clone; other rows omit it.

j_call | d_call | v_call | clone_size | cdr3_nt | cdr3_aa
TRBJ1-4 | - | TRBV11-2 | - | TGTGCCAGCAGCTTTGGGGACATCTCAGGGGAAAAACTGTTTTTT | CASSFGDISGEKLFF
TRBJ2-2 | - | TRBV6-5 | - | TGTGCCAGCAGTTACGGCCTCAACACCGGGGAGCTGTTTTTT | CASSYGLNTGELFF
TRBJ2-7 | - | TRBV7-2 | once | TGTGCCAGCAGCGCGGGGTCTAGGGAGCAGTACTTC | CASSAGSREQYF
TRBJ2-1 | - | TRBV11-2 | - | TGTGCCAGCAGCAGTCCTTGGATCCATGAGCAGTTCTTC | CASSSPWIHEQFF
TRBJ2-5 | TRBD1 | TRBV11-3 | - | TGTGCCAGCAGCAAAGGGACAGGCCAAGAGACCCAGTACTTC | CASSKGTGQETQYF
TRBJ2-2 | TRBD2 | TRBV7-2 | - | TGTGCCAGCAGCTTAGATAGCGGGCCCACCGGGGAGCTGTTTTTT | CASSLDSGPTGELFF
TRBJ1-1 | - | TRBV7-3 | - | TGTGCCAGCAGCTCAGGGGCGTCGAACACTGAAGCTTTCTTT | CASSSGASNTEAFF
TRBJ2-7 | - | TRBV5-1 | - | TGCGCCAGCAGCTTGTCGTTGGGGGGCGGGAGCTCCTACGAGCAGTACTTC | CASSLSLGGGSSYEQYF
TRBJ2-7 | - | TRBV27 | - | TGTGCCAGCAGTCCGAATACCATTTTGGGGGGAAGGTACGAGCAGTACTTC | CASSPNTILGGRYEQYF
TRBJ1-4 | - | TRBV7-9 | once | TGTGCCAGCAGCTCCCTTCGAACTAATGAAAAACTGTTTTTT | CASSSLRTNEKLFF
TRBJ1-1 | - | TRBV7-9 | - | TGTGCCAGCAGCGCGACGCGGGGGAACACTGAAGCTTTCTTT | CASSATRGNTEAFF
TRBJ2-2 | TRBD2 | TRBV30 | - | TGTGCCCTAAGACTAGCGGGAGATGGCACCGGGGAGCTGTTTTTT | CALRLAGDGTGELFF
TRBJ1-1 | - | TRBV7-2 | - | TGTGCCAGCAGGCGAGACATGAACACTGAAGCTTTCTTT | CASRRDMNTEAFF
TRBJ2-7 | TRBD1 | TRBV12-3/TRBV12-4 | - | TGTGCCAGCAGTAAAGGACAGGCTATCGAGCAGTACTTC | CASSKGQAIEQYF
TRBJ2-7 | TRBD1 | TRBV5-5 | - | TGTGCCAGCAGCTTGGCCGGGACAGGGGCAACCTACGAGCAGTACTTC | CASSLAGTGATYEQYF
TRBJ1-6 | - | TRBV6-5 | - | TGTGCCAGCAGTTACTCAGTTAGGGCAGGGGTTTCACCCCTCCACTTT | CASSYSVRAGVSPLHF
TRBJ2-7 | TRBD2 | TRBV30 | - | TGTGCCTGGAGTGCTACTAGCGGGGGGGCCTACGAGCAGTACTTC | CAWSATSGGAYEQYF
TRBJ2-3 | - | TRBV7-7 | - | TGTGCTAGCAGCTTAGATTCCACAGATACGCAGTATTTT | CASSLDSTDTQYF
TRBJ2-7 | - | TRBV10-1 | few | TGCGCCAGCAGTGATACCCAGGCCCCGGGGTACGAGCAGTACTTC | CASSDTQAPGYEQYF
TRBJ2-3 | - | TRBV6-2/TRBV6-3 | - | TGTGCCAGCAGTTACGACGAGGGTGGTACAGATACGCAGTATTTT | CASSYDEGGTDTQYF
TRBJ2-1 | TRBD2 | TRBV6-4 | - | TGTGCCAGCAGTGGCGGGACTAGCGGGAGCAATGAGCAGTTCTTC | CASSGGTSGSNEQFF
TRBJ2-7 | - | TRBV6-5 | - | TGTGCCAGCAGTCCCCGCGGCACCGGGGGGCGCGAGCAGTACTTC | CASSPRGTGGREQYF
TRBJ1-1 | - | TRBV20-1 | - | TGCAGTGCTAGGGGGGGGACTGAAGCTTTCTTT | CSARGGTEAFF
TRBJ1-1 | - | TRBV2 | - | TGTGCCAGCAGTCCCCTCCGACAGGCTAACACTGAAGCTTTCTTT | CASSPLRQANTEAFF
TRBJ1-1 | - | TRBV30 | - | TGTGCCTGGACGCGCGGGCGGACAAAAGCTTTCTTT | CAWTRGRTKAFF
TRBJ2-3 | - | TRBV30 | - | TGTGCCTGGAGTTCTGGGGCGGATACGCAGTATTTT | CAWSSGADTQYF
TRBJ1-6 | TRBD1 | TRBV19 | - | TGTGCCAGTAGTATTCCGGGACAGGGGGCGCATTCACCCCTCCACTTT | CASSIPGQGAHSPLHF
TRBJ1-6 | TRBD1 | TRBV7-9 | - | TGTGCCAGCAGCTTAGCGGGACAGGCCAATTCACCCCTCCACTTT | CASSLAGQANSPLHF
TRBJ1-5 | - | TRBV6-1 | - | TGTGCCAGCAGTGATGGGAACGTCCGGAATCAGCCCCAGCATTTT | CASSDGNVRNQPQHF
TRBJ2-3 | - | TRBV12-5 | - | TGTGCTAGTGGTTCCACGGACCATACGCAGTATTTT | CASGSTDHTQYF
TRBJ2-7 | TRBD2 | TRBV19 | - | TGTGCCAGTAGTAAGGCACCGGGACTAGCGCCCTACGAGCAGTACTTC | CASSKAPGLAPYEQYF
TRBJ1-5 | - | TRBV27 | - | TGTGCCAGCAGGATCTCCGGGGGTCAGCCCCAGCATTTT | CASRISGGQPQHF
TRBJ1-2 | - | TRBV2 | - | TGTGCCAGCAGTGAGAATGAGGCCAAACCGGGCTACACCTTC | CASSENEAKPGYTF
TRBJ2-3 | - | TRBV5-1 | - | TGCGCCAGCAGCTTGGCAGGCACAGATACGCAGTATTTT | CASSLAGTDTQYF
TRBJ1-1 | TRBD1 | TRBV7-6 | once | TGTGCCAGCAGACCTAGGACAGGGAGGGTCACTGAAGCTTTCTTT | CASRPRTGRVTEAFF
TRBJ1-1 | - | TRBV6-6 | once | TGTGCCAGCAGCCCATACCTAGGGAAGGGTGAAGCTTTCTTT | CASSPYLGKGEAFF
TRBJ1-1 | - | TRBV7-9 | few | TGTGCCAGCACTCTAGCACAGGGACGGAACACTGAAGCTTTCTTT | CASTLAQGRNTEAFF
TRBJ1-6 | - | TRBV27 | - | TGTGCCAGCAGAACCTCGGGATCGGCCTATAATTCACCCCTCCACTTT | CASRTSGSAYNSPLHF
TRBJ1-3 | - | TRBV25-1 | - | TGTGCCAGCAGTGAAGGACAATTCTCTGGAAACACCATATATTTT | CASSEGQFSGNTIYF
TRBJ1-2 | TRBD1 | TRBV6-1 | - | TGTGCCAGCAGTGAAGCCATGACAGGGGGTTTGTATGGCTACACCTTC | CASSEAMTGGLYGYTF
TRBJ1-2 | - | TRBV6-5 | - | TGTGCCAGCACCAGGGAGGGGGGCAGCTATGGCTACACCTTC | CASTREGGSYGYTF